A selection of T cell receptor beta chains follows, all from one sample in a study of blood T cell repertoires in COVID-19. The assay was immunoSEQ multiplex PCR, and TCRdb's table has in-frame clones only and misses some. This sample yields almost 70,000 clones, of which roughly three quarters are seen a single time; around 47% belongs to the top ten. What was sequenced was peripheral blood. These receptors were taken from a human donor in a cohort sampled during active COVID-19. Each CDR3 is given with its conserved first and last residue. The D gene is left open where the match is weak. Some rows have no size entry. The others give once, few or many, or a class for an expanded clone.

TRBJ2-7,TRBV2,NA,NA,TGTGCCAGCACCCAGGACAGTAACTCCTACGAGCAGTACTTC,CASTQDSNSYEQYF
TRBJ1-2,TRBV5-6,once,NA,TGTGCCAGCAGCTTGGGAGGGTCCCATGGCTACACCTTC,CASSLGGSHGYTF
TRBJ2-2,TRBV28,NA,NA,TGTGCCAGTATGGAGGGGCCTATTCTTACCGGGGAGCTGTTTTTT,CASMEGPILTGELFF
TRBJ1-4,TRBV5-1,NA,NA,TGCGCCAGCAGCTTGGGGACACCAGGGGCGCCGCCTGAAAAACTGTTTTTT,CASSLGTPGAPPEKLFF
TRBJ1-1,TRBV7-9,NA,NA,TGTGCCAGCAGCCCCTCGGCGGGGGGTAGCACTGAAGCTTTCTTT,CASSPSAGGSTEAFF
TRBJ2-3,TRBV11-3,NA,NA,TGTGCCAGCAGCCCGGGAGTCGACTTTCCCACAGATACGCAGTATTTT,CASSPGVDFPTDTQYF
TRBJ2-5,TRBV29-1,NA,TRBD1,TGCAGCGGTGGGACAGGGACTGAGACCCAGTACTTC,CSGGTGTETQYF
TRBJ1-1,TRBV7-8,NA,NA,TGTGCCAGCAGCTTCGACTCGAACACTGAAGCTTTCTTT,CASSFDSNTEAFF
TRBJ2-1,TRBV5-4,NA,NA,TGTGCCAGCAGCTTGAAGGGGGGGCGATACAATGAGCAGTTCTTC,CASSLKGGRYNEQFF
TRBJ2-2,TRBV5-1,NA,TRBD2,TGCGCCAGCAGCTTGGCGGGAGGGAGCAACACCGGGGAGCTGTTTTTT,CASSLAGGSNTGELFF
TRBJ1-2,TRBV4-1,many,NA,TGCGCCAGCAGCCAAGAACAGTTCTATGGCTACACCTTC,CASSQEQFYGYTF
TRBJ1-6,TRBV25-1,NA,NA,TGTGCCAGCATGGAGTTCTATAATTCACCCCTCCACTTT,CASMEFYNSPLHF
TRBJ1-2,TRBV6-5,NA,NA,TGTGCCAGCAGTCTTCGGGGGATCTATGGCTACACCTTC,CASSLRGIYGYTF
TRBJ2-5,TRBV28,few,NA,TGTGCCAGCAGTTTGGGACAAGGGCCCCGAGAGACCCAGTACTTC,CASSLGQGPRETQYF
TRBJ2-6,TRBV19,NA,TRBD1,TGTGCCAGTAGTAAGGGGGCGGGTACTGGGGCCAACGTCCTGACTTTC,CASSKGAGTGANVLTF
TRBJ2-5,TRBV20-1,NA,TRBD2,TGCAGGTTTACGGGGGGAGAGACCCAGTACTTC,CRFTGGETQYF
TRBJ1-3,TRBV6-5,NA,NA,TGTGCCAGCAGCGATGGGCGACAGGGAAACACCATATATTTT,CASSDGRQGNTIYF
TRBJ1-5,TRBV27,NA,TRBD1,TGTGCCAGCAGGGACAGGAGGAGCAATCAGCCCCAGCATTTT,CASRDRRSNQPQHF
TRBJ2-5,TRBV19,NA,NA,TGTGCCAGTAGCCCCACGGAGCAAGAGACCCAGTACTTC,CASSPTEQETQYF
TRBJ2-7,TRBV7-9,NA,TRBD1,TGTGCCAGCAGCTCTAGAGCTCTGGACAGGGTCTACGAGCAGTACTTC,CASSSRALDRVYEQYF
TRBJ1-1,TRBV14,NA,TRBD1,TGTGCCAGCAGCCACCAACGACAGGGGAACACTGAAGCTTTCTTT,CASSHQRQGNTEAFF
TRBJ2-2,TRBV10-3,NA,TRBD1,TGTGCCATCAGTGAGGTCCGGGACAGGGGGCTATCGGGACTAAAGGTACTTAACACCGGGGAGCTGTTTTTT,CAISEVRDRGLSGLKVLNTGELFF
TRBJ2-5,TRBV27,NA,TRBD2,TGTGCCAGCAGTCCAGACGTAGCGGGGGCCACGAGGGAGACCCAGTACTTC,CASSPDVAGATRETQYF
TRBJ1-6,TRBV5-1,NA,TRBD1,TGCGCCAGCAGCGTGGACAGGGGCTATAATTCACCCCTCCACTTT,CASSVDRGYNSPLHF